Following are 9 T cell receptor beta chains from one sample sequenced in a study of T cell changes during pregnancy in multiple sclerosis. Here immunoSEQ multiplex PCR was the method, and the copy in TCRdb shows in-frame clones only, minus some. The profile shows around 75,000 clones, more than 80% of them singletons. Sample: peripheral blood, taken in the first trimester of pregnancy. These receptors all come from a female donor in good health, enrolled as a control in a pregnancy study.

The V gene is TRBV7-2, the J gene TRBJ1-1; D uncertain. Deletions cut 0 bases from V and 1 base from J, with 9 bases between. The length of the CDR3 is 15 residues. CDR1 and CDR2 (germline): SGHTA, FQGNSA. The CDR3 loop reads CASSLAGGRNTEAFF. The CDR3 DNA reads as TGTGCCAGCAGCTTAGCAGGCGGGAGGAACACTGAAGCTTTCTTT.

V is TRBV10-1 and J is TRBJ1-5; 9 bases match TRBD1. In germline, CDR1 is WNHNN, CDR2 SYGVQD (reference sequence). V lost 7 bases to trimming and J lost 2 bases; unmatched junction nucleotides: 9. CDR3 length: 16 residues. The CDR3 reads CASIINRGLGNQPQHF. CDR3 nucleotide sequence: TGCGCCAGCATCATTAACAGGGGGCTGGGCAATCAGCCCCAGCATTTT.

The rearrangement joins TRBV6-5 to TRBJ1-1; D possibly corresponds to TRBD1 (6 bases). V was cut by 6 bases and J by 0 bases, with 14 bases left in between. Germline loops: CDR1 MNHEY, CDR2 SVGAGI. This CDR3 comprises 15 residues. The CDR3 region has the DNA TGTGCCAGCAGCCGACGGACAGTTATGAACACTGAAGCTTTCTTT. Residues: CASSRRTVMNTEAFF.

This chain links TRBV6-5 with TRBJ2-3; 7 nucleotides align to TRBD2. The CDR3 has 14 amino acids. Germline CDR1 MNHEY, CDR2 SVGAGI. J lost 1 base, V lost 10 bases, and 8 bases had no gene match. The CDR3 is CATQPSGGTDTQYF. In nucleotides, the CDR3 is TGTGCCACCCAGCCTAGCGGAGGCACAGATACGCAGTATTTT.

This chain joins TRBV7-9 and TRBJ1-1, with 9 bases aligning to TRBD1. Per the germline V gene, CDR1 is SEHNR and CDR2 is FQNEAQ (reference sequence). The CDR3 consists of 15 residues. Trimming at V came to 2 bases and at J to 4 bases, leaving 5 bases not matched to a gene. DNA for the CDR3: TGTGCCAGCAGCTTAAGGGACAGGGAGGGCACTGAAGCTTTCTTT. Residues: CASSLRDREGTEAFF.

The chain joins TRBV6-5 to TRBJ1-2; D is uncertain. Germline-derived CDR1 and CDR2 are MNHEY and SVGAGI. The V and J ends lost 1 base and 2 bases respectively, with 14 bases between them. The CDR3 is made up of 16 amino acids. CDR3 bases: TGTGCCAGCAGTTACTTGGGTGGGTCGGGAAACTATGGCTACACCTTC. Residues: CASSYLGGSGNYGYTF.

About this clone itself: Additional DNA sequences in this sample encode the identical CDR3. The chain recombines TRBV2 with TRBJ2-7; possible D gene TRBD2, 6 bases. The CDR3 totals 14 residues. Trimming removed 2 bases at V and 2 bases at J, with 10 bases between. CDR1 is SNHLY, CDR2 FYNNEI, per germline. CDR3: CASSEQGEAYEQYF. The CDR3 DNA reads as TGTGCCAGCAGTGAACAAGGGGAGGCCTACGAGCAGTACTTC.

The genes are TRBV5-1 and TRBJ2-3; 8 bases map to TRBD2. CDR3 size: 14 residues. Germline-derived CDR1 and CDR2 are SGHRS and YFSETQ. J lost 4 bases, V lost 4 bases, and 5 bases had no gene match. The CDR3 DNA reads as TGCGCCAGCAGCATTCAGGGACTAGCAGATACGCAGTATTTT. Residues: CASSIQGLADTQYF.

The rearrangement links TRBV4-2 to TRBJ1-1, with unresolved D. V was shortened by 3 bases and J by 0 bases, with 20 bases between the two germline ends. Per the germline V gene, CDR1 is LGHNA and CDR2 is YNFKEQ. This CDR3 contains 18 residues. CDR3 protein: CASSHLRAFERLNTEAFF. The CDR3 region has the DNA TGTGCCAGCAGCCACCTTAGAGCCTTTGAGCGGCTGAACACTGAAGCTTTCTTT.